These T cell receptor beta chains were read from a single sample in a study of beta chain features in type 1 diabetes. The method was immunoSEQ multiplex PCR; TCRdb's version includes in-frame clones alone and lacks a portion of them. The sample shows some 190,000 clones, about 7.9% of them seen only once. Sequencing was carried out using central memory CD4+ T cells from blood. These receptors came from a man younger than 35 with type 1 diabetes. CDR3s include the opening cysteine and the closing phenylalanine or tryptophan. A D gene is named only where the DNA matches it firmly. The size field is filled for only some rows; it gives once, few, many or a size class.

j_gene,v_gene,abundance,d_gene,CDR3nt,CDR3aa
TRBJ2-2,TRBV7-2,NA,NA,TGTGCCAGCAGCTTAGGGGGACTGAACACCGGGGAGCTGTTTTTT,CASSLGGLNTGELFF
TRBJ2-1,TRBV28,few,TRBD2,TGTGCCAGCACCTTACCACCAGCGGGAGTTGGGAATGAGCAGTTCTTC,CASTLPPAGVGNEQFF
TRBJ2-3,TRBV5-4,few,NA,TGTGCCAGCAGTCTAGGCGGCGGCGTTACAGATACGCAGTATTTT,CASSLGGGVTDTQYF
TRBJ2-1,TRBV7-9,NA,TRBD2,TGTGCCAGCAGCTTAGGTTATACGTGGGTGGCTAGCGGAGAGCAGTTCTTC,CASSLGYTWVASGEQFF
TRBJ2-5,TRBV5-8,NA,NA,TGTGCCAGCAGATATCCCGCACAGGGAAAAGAGACCCAGTACTTC,CASRYPAQGKETQYF
TRBJ1-2,TRBV5-4,NA,NA,TGTGCCAGCAGCGAAGGACAGAACTATGGCTACACCTTC,CASSEGQNYGYTF
TRBJ1-5,TRBV6-6,few,TRBD1,TGTGCCAGCAGTTTGACAGGGTCCAATCGGCCCCAGCATTTT,CASSLTGSNRPQHF
TRBJ2-1,TRBV5-4,few,TRBD2,TGTGCCAGCAGCCCCGGGACTAGGAATGGGAATGAGCAGTTCTTC,CASSPGTRNGNEQFF
TRBJ1-1,TRBV29-1,few,NA,TGCAGCGTTGAGATGGTCTCCAGGAACACTGAAGCTTTCTTT,CSVEMVSRNTEAFF
TRBJ2-3,TRBV28,NA,TRBD2,TGTGCCAGCAGTTTAGCGGCTAGCGGGGGCACAGATACGCAGTATTTT,CASSLAASGGTDTQYF
TRBJ2-3,TRBV7-9,few,TRBD2,TGTGCCAGCAGCCTAGGACTAGCGGGCACAGATACGCAGTATTTT,CASSLGLAGTDTQYF
TRBJ2-1,TRBV29-1,NA,NA,TGCAGCGTTGAAAGGGGGGGGAGCGAGAATGAGCAGTTCTTC,CSVERGGSENEQFF
TRBJ2-3,TRBV5-1,few,NA,TGCGCCAGCAGCTTGGGTGAGGGAGTTAGCACAGATACGCAGTATTTT,CASSLGEGVSTDTQYF
TRBJ2-7,TRBV18,few,NA,TGTGCCAGCTCACCACAAACAGGAAGGACGACCTACGAGCAGTACTTC,CASSPQTGRTTYEQYF
TRBJ2-5,TRBV6-5,few,NA,TGTGCCAGCAGTTACATGTATGGGAGGGAGACCCAGTACTTC,CASSYMYGRETQYF
TRBJ2-6,TRBV5-1,NA,NA,TGCGCCAGCAGCCCCCTAGGGAGCTCTGGGGCCAACGTCCTGACTTTC,CASSPLGSSGANVLTF
TRBJ2-3,TRBV4-2,NA,TRBD2,TGTGCCAGCAGCCAAGAGCTTAGCGGGAGCCCCGGGGCGCAGTATTTT,CASSQELSGSPGAQYF
TRBJ2-3,TRBV13,few,NA,TGTGCCAGCAGCCCGAGGTTGGAGGCAGATACGCAGTATTTT,CASSPRLEADTQYF